This entry describes one TCR beta chain. Its antigen is not known. This entry belongs to a study of cytomegalovirus exposure and HLA in healthy donors. Study-wide context: As an earlier analysis found, about 179 million T cells yielded approximately 100 million unique TCR beta sequences.

Study results and caveats: Links to common viral pathogens appeared, in a later analysis, for several of the most significant clusters. For cytomegalovirus status, the classifier reportedly gave diagnoses with high specificity and sensitivity.

The PCR employed 60 Vbeta primers together with 13 Jbeta primers. TCRdb's table, derived via immunoSEQ multiplex PCR, lists solely in-frame clones and lacks some. The sample gives some 78,000 clones, roughly 72% of which show up once; roughly 10% is in the top ten. The CDR3 length is 13 residues. Germline V gene sequence: CDR1 MNHEY, CDR2 SVGAGI. Trimming shortened V by 5 bases and J by 5 bases, and 12 bases separated the two germline ends. The rearrangement uses TRBV6-5 and TRBJ1-2, with D perhaps TRBD1 (6 bases). The sequence derives from a woman between 40 and 55 years old in good health and CMV-seropositive. Source material: PBMCs. CDR3 sequence (DNA): TGTGCCAGCAGTCGGGACAAGAGATATGGCTACACCTTC. The encoded protein is CASSRDKRYGYTF.